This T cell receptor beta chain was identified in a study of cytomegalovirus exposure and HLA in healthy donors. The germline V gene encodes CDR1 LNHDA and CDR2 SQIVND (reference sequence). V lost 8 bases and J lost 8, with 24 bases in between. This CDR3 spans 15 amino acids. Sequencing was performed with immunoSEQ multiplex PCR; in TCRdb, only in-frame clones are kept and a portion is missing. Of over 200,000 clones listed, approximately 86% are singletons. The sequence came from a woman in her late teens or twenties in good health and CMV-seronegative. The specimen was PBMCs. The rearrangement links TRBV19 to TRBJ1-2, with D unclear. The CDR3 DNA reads TGTGCCAGTGAAGAGACGAGCGTCGGCTCCAAAGGCTACACCTTC. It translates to CASEETSVGSKGYTF.